The next 6 T cell receptor beta chains were all read from a single sample in a study of blood T cell repertoires in COVID-19. The assay was immunoSEQ multiplex PCR, and TCRdb's table has in-frame clones only and misses some. The table includes some 300,000 clones, around 90% detected once. Input material: peripheral blood. The receptors derive from a woman between 40 and 50 years old with COVID-19, enrolled during active disease.

The chain carries TRBV5-1 and TRBJ2-3; 9 bases agree with TRBD2. CDR3 length equals 16 residues. The V gene end was trimmed by 4 bases and the J gene end by 0 bases; junction bases not matched to a gene: 6. Germline CDR1 SGHRS, CDR2 YFSETQ. The CDR3 here is CASSPGLAASTDTQYF. DNA of the CDR3: TGCGCCAGCAGCCCGGGACTAGCTGCTAGCACAGATACGCAGTATTTT. The whole variable domain, remainder taken from reference TRBV5-1 and TRBJ2-3, is KAGVTQTPRYLIKTRGQQVTLSCSPISGHRSVSWYQQTPGQGLQFLFEYFSETQRNKGNFPGRFSGRQFSNSRSEMNVSTLELGDSALYLCASSPGLAASTDTQYFGPGTRLTVL.

The sample holds many counts of this clone. The gene calls are TRBV18 and TRBJ1-1, with TRBD1 identical over 9 bases. CDR1 and CDR2 (germline): KGHSH, LQKENI. V trimming: 1 base; J trimming: 4 bases; junction bases outside the gene matches: 7. This CDR3 comprises 16 residues. The CDR3 loop reads CASSPLGTGRITEAFF. The CDR3 nucleotides read TGTGCCAGCTCACCACTCGGGACAGGGAGAATCACTGAAGCTTTCTTT.

This clone was recorded once. The chain links TRBV27 to TRBJ2-3, with 8 bases identical to TRBD1. Germline V gives CDR1 MNHEY, CDR2 SMNVEV (reference sequence). Losses at the gene ends were 5 bases for V and 7 bases for J; bases not matched to a gene: 14. This CDR3 is built from 16 residues. In DNA form, the CDR3 reads TGTGCCAGCAGTCACCCCAGGGGCAGGGGGCGAAATACGCAGTATTTT. This gives the protein CASSHPRGRGRNTQYF.

The chain employs TRBV18 and TRBJ1-1; D is uncertain. This CDR3 is 15 amino acids long. Trimming stripped 4 bases from V and 0 bases from J, with 12 bases between. Germline assignment: CDR1 KGHSH and CDR2 LQKENI. CDR3 coding DNA: TGTGCCAGCTCACTAACCACAGAGATGAACACTGAAGCTTTCTTT. This translates into CASSLTTEMNTEAFF.

The chain has TRBV7-2 and TRBJ1-1; the D gene is possibly TRBD1 (5 bases). The CDR3 has 14 residues. V shed 3 bases and J shed 1 base, with 9 bases lying between them. The germline V gene has CDR1 SGHTA and CDR2 FQGNSA. DNA of the CDR3: TGTGCCAGCAGCTTGGAAAGGGGGAACACTGAAGCTTTCTTT. Protein product: CASSLERGNTEAFF.

The V call is TRBV29-1, the J call TRBJ2-7, with 7 bases fitting TRBD1. V gave up 5 bases and J gave up 7 bases; unmatched junction bases: 14. Germline values: CDR1 SQVTM, CDR2 ANQGSEA. This CDR3 comprises 14 residues. This chain's CDR3 is CSVTQGPLLGEQYF. In DNA, the CDR3 is TGCAGCGTTACACAGGGGCCCCTTTTAGGGGAGCAGTACTTC.